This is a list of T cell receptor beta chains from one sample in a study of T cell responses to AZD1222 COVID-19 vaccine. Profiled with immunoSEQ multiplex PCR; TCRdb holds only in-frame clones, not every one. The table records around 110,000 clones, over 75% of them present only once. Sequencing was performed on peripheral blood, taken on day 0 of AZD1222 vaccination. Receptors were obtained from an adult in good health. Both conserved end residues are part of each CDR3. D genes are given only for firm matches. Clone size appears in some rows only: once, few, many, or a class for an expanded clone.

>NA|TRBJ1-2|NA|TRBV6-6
CASCRNYGYTF
TGTGCCAGCTGTAGGAACTATGGCTACACCTTC
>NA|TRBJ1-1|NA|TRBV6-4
CASSDRGQAFF
TGTGCCAGCAGTGACAGGGGACAAGCTTTCTTT
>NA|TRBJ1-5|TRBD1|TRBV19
CASSMGQGPDSNQPQHF
TGTGCCAGTAGTATGGGACAGGGTCCCGATAGCAATCAGCCCCAGCATTTT
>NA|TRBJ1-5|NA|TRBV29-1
CSVVVAGGPQHF
TGCAGCGTGGTGGTGGCTGGAGGGCCCCAGCATTTT
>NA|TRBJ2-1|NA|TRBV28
CASSTGTLFDEQFF
TGTGCCAGCAGCACCGGGACACTCTTTGATGAGCAGTTCTTC
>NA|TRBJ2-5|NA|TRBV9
CASSGGQETQYF
TGTGCCAGCAGCGGGGGGCAAGAGACCCAGTACTTC
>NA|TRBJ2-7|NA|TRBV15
CATSRPHQRSAVYEQYF
TGTGCCACCAGCAGACCTCACCAGCGTTCTGCGGTCTACGAGCAGTACTTC
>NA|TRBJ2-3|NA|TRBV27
CASSPQGSDTQYF
TGTGCCAGCAGTCCACAGGGTTCGGATACGCAGTATTTT
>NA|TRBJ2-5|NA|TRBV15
CATSRGGQETQYF
TGTGCCACCAGCAGAGGCGGACAAGAGACCCAGTACTTC
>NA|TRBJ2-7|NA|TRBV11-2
CASSLDLGGTYEQYF
TGTGCCAGCAGCTTAGATCTCGGCGGTACCTACGAGCAGTACTTC
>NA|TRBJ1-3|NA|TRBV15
CATSRDSPPGVGNTIYF
TGTGCCACCAGCAGAGATTCGCCCCCAGGGGTTGGAAACACCATATATTTT
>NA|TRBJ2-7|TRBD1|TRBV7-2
CASSLGQGFREQYF
TGTGCCAGCAGCTTAGGACAGGGATTTCGCGAGCAGTACTTC
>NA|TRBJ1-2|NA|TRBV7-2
CASSLVGWGLQYGYTF
TGTGCCAGCAGCTTAGTTGGATGGGGTCTCCAGTATGGCTACACCTTC
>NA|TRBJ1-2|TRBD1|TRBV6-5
CASTPGTGNVYGYTF
TGTGCCAGCACTCCAGGGACAGGGAACGTCTATGGCTACACCTTC
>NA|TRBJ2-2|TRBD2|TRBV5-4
CASSLKPGTRSYTGELFF
TGTGCCAGCAGCCTAAAACCCGGGACTAGATCCTACACCGGGGAGCTGTTTTTT
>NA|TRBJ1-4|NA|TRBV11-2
CASRSGSHSPPFF
TGTGCCAGCAGGTCCGGATCACACAGCCCTCCGTTTTTT
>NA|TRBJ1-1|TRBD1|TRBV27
CASSPGAGQAVNTEAFF
TGTGCCAGCAGCCCGGGAGCCGGACAGGCGGTGAACACTGAAGCTTTCTTT
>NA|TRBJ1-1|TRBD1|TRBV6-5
CASRGQGAGNTEAFF
TGTGCCAGCAGGGGACAGGGGGCCGGGAACACTGAAGCTTTCTTT
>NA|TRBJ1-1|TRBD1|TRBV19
CASSIRTGALTEAFF
TGTGCCAGTAGTATTAGGACAGGGGCTCTCACTGAAGCTTTCTTT
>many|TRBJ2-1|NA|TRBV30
CAWSVHLARNEQFF
TGTGCCTGGAGTGTACATTTGGCTAGGAATGAGCAGTTCTTC
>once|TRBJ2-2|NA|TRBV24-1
CATRASSITGELFF
TGTGCCACCAGGGCTAGCTCCATCACCGGGGAGCTGTTTTTT
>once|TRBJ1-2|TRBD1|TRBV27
CASSLGQGNYGYTF
TGTGCCAGCAGTTTAGGACAGGGAAACTATGGCTACACCTTC
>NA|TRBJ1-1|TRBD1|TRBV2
CASPLALQGTATEAFF
TGTGCCAGCCCCTTAGCCCTACAGGGGACGGCCACTGAAGCTTTCTTT
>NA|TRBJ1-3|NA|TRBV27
CASSFGGQLGNTIYF
TGTGCCAGCAGTTTCGGGGGGCAATTGGGAAACACCATATATTTT
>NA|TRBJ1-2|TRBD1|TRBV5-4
CATASTGNYGYTF
TGTGCCACCGCGTCGACAGGGAACTATGGCTACACCTTC
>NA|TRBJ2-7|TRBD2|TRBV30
CAWSYAGGGEQYF
TGTGCCTGGAGTTATGCGGGAGGGGGCGAGCAGTACTTC
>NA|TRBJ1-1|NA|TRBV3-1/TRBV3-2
CASSQWAGGKNTEAFF
TGTGCCAGCAGCCAATGGGCGGGGGGAAAGAACACTGAAGCTTTCTTT
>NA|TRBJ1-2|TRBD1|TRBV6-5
CASRRDSDDGYTF
TGTGCCAGCAGGAGGGACAGCGACGATGGCTACACCTTC
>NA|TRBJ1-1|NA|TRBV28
CASSLSEGAEAFF
TGTGCCAGCAGTTTAAGTGAAGGGGCTGAAGCTTTCTTT
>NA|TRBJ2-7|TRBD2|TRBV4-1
CASSQGGLAGVLNEQYF
TGCGCCAGCAGCCAAGGGGGGCTAGCGGGAGTGTTGAACGAGCAGTACTTC